The entry below describes one T cell receptor beta chain. Its target antigen remains unknown. Base qualities are missing; no much larger clone stands one base away. These data originate in a study of response to subunit inactivated influenza vaccine (dated by TCRdb to 2016 to 2019). In the study overall: Deep quantitative T cell receptor repertoire profiling was used in the study to track responses to a trivalent subunit inactivated influenza vaccine.

Beyond this particular receptor, the publication reports: The authors proposed that each seasonal influenza vaccination may bring in only a limited number of new T cells.

Library method: RT-PCR. The instrument was an Illumina HiSeq 2500. TCRdb reprocessing: public reads trimmed at Q25 with fastp, clones called with MiXCR, in-frame beta chains kept. Each CDR3 protein gets just one entry, which takes the most common genes and DNA from the rows behind it. This sample has about 650,000 distinct CDR3 sequences in its table, and 15% to 19% of those were observed once. The ten largest clonotypes hold 11% of the sample. The sequence was collected from a man aged 50 or older who received an inactivated influenza vaccine. Donor details come from another sample of the same person, matched by shared clones. Material: PBMCs from blood, obtained roughly 12 days after vaccination.

The CDR3 reads CSAGLAGETQYF. The DNA sequence is given as TGCAGCGCCGGACTAGCGGGAGAGACCCAGTACTTC. This chain joins TRBV29-1 to TRBJ2-5, with 11 bases aligning to TRBD2. Trimming leaves V shorter by 7 bases and J shorter by 4 bases, with the junction holding 2 bases beyond the gene matches. CDR1 and CDR2 were assigned from the germline V gene as SQVTM and ANQGSEA. From its cysteine to its phenylalanine, the CDR3 spans 12 amino acids. Only the CDR3 portion is preserved as DNA: 36 bases, with reading frame beginning at the first base.